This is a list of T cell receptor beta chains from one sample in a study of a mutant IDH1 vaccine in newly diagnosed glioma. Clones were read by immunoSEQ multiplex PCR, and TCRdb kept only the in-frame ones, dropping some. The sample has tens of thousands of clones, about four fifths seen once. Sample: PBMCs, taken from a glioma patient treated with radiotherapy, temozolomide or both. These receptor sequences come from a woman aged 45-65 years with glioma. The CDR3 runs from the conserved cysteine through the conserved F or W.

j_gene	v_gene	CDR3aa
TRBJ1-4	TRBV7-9	CASSPTAGGNEKLFF
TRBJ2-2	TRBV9	CASSLTSGGAGGGELFF
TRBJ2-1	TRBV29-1	CSVEQGANEQFF
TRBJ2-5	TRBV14	CASSLSWAMGTQYF
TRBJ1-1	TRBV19	CASSIQGGVNTEAFF
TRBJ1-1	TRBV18	CASSQGRNTEAFF
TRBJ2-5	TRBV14	CASSVGARETQYF
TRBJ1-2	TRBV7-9	CASSLKAGGAYGYTF
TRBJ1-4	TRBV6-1	CASSLGEKLFF
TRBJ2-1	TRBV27	CASSLRNTKEQFF
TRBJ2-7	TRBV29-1	CSVEGRQAGIYEQYF
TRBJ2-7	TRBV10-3	CAIRGGVLDEQYF
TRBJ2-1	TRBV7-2	CASSFSSGSYNEQFF
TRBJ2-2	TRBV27	CASSLTSSGELFF
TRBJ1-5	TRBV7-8	CASSISGTHSQHF
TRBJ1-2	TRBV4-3	CASSQDLINYGYTF
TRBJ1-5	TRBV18	CASSPMEGAAQHF
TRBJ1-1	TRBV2	CASSFTGTEAFF
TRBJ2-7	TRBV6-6	CASRDVTDRGTYEQYF
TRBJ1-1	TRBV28	CASRWTDTEAFF
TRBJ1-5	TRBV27	CASSEYLGNQPQHF
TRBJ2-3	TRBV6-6	CASIRTLSSTDTQYF
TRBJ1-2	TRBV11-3	CASSFGTSYGYTF
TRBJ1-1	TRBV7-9	CASSSSGKRDTEAFF
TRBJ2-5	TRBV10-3	CAISDEDQETQYF
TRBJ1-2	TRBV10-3	CAISPGTPYGYTF
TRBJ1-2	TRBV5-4	CASSFLSSRSSAYTF
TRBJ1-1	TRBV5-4	CASSPDGGRNTEAFF
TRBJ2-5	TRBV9	CASSVGVGGGEETQYF
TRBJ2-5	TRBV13	CASSRGFQETQYF
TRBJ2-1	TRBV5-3	CARWRRNEQFF
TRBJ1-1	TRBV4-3	CASSKQQGLYSEAFF
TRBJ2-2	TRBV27	CASSLAKPGQGADTGELFF
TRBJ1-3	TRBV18	CASSPLGDGNTIYF
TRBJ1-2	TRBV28	CASSLGDRGRYGYTF
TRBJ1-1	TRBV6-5	CASSYLADTEAFF
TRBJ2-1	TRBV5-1	CASSLAVGEQFF
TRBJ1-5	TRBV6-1	CASSEEDGQGHQPQHF
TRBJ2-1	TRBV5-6	CASRYSGTASYNEQFF
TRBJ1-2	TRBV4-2	CASSQGLGTGGGMGGYTF
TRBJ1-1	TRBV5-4	CASSSGQGAPEAFF
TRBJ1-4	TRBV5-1	CASSLYRGDEKLFF